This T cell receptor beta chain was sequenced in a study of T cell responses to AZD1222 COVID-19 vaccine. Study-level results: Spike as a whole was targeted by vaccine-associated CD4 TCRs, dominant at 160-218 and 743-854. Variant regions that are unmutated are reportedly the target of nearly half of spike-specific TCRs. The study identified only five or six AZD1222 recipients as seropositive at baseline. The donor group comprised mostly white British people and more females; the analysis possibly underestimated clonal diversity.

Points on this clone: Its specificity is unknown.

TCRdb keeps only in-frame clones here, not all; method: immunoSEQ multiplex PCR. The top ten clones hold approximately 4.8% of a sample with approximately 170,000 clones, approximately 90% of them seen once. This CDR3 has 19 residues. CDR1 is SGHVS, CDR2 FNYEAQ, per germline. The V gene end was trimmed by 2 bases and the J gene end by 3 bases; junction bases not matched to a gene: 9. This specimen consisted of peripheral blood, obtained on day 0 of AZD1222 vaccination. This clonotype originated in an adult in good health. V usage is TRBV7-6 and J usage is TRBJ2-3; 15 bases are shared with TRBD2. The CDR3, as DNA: TGTGCCAGCAGCTTACGACCCGGGACTAGCGGGAGGAATACAGATACGCAGTATTTT. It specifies CASSLRPGTSGRNTDTQYF.